Here is one TCR beta chain with its context. Its target is not known. The source of the sample is a study of cytomegalovirus exposure and HLA in healthy donors. General study findings and limits: A later analysis reportedly identified an Asian-associated ancestry cluster as carrying fewer N-insertions than the roughly 670-donor mean.

Germline V gives CDR1 DFQATT, CDR2 SNEGSKA (reference sequence). Trimming took off 4 bases at V and 6 bases at J, with 7 bases between the two ends. This CDR3 is 11 amino acids long. PCR employed 60 Vbeta and 13 Jbeta primers. The assay was immunoSEQ multiplex PCR, and TCRdb's table has in-frame clones only and misses some. The sample lists 150,000 to 200,000 clones; approximately 80% were seen once. The receptor was derived from a man between 18 and 35 years old in good health and CMV-seronegative. The V and J genes are TRBV20-1 and TRBJ2-1; weak D call: TRBD1 (5 bases). Sequenced input: PBMCs. The CDR3 loop reads CSAKGVNEQFF. Written as DNA, the CDR3 is TGCAGTGCTAAAGGGGTCAATGAGCAGTTCTTC.